The 18 T cell receptor beta chains below were found in one sample sequenced in a study of blood T cell repertoires in COVID-19. Clones were read by immunoSEQ multiplex PCR, and TCRdb kept only the in-frame ones, dropping some. The sample lists about 240,000 clones, about 89% occurring once. The sample comprised PBMCs or T cells enriched from blood (not recorded which). Receptors originate from a woman in her twenties or thirties who had recovered from COVID-19.

This clone was detected once. The chain combines TRBV7-2 with TRBJ1-1; 8 nucleotides line up with TRBD1. J gave up 4 bases and V 6 bases, and 7 bases lay outside the gene matches. This CDR3 comprises 14 residues. Germline V gene sequence: CDR1 SGHTA, CDR2 FQGNSA. Written as DNA, the CDR3 is TGTGCCAGCAGTAATTCCAGGGGGCGCACTGAAGCTTTCTTT. The encoded protein is CASSNSRGRTEAFF.

The rearrangement links TRBV6-5 to TRBJ1-1; no firm D call. Germline V gene sequence: CDR1 MNHEY, CDR2 SVGAGI. This CDR3 comprises 14 residues. V lost 5 bases and J 5 bases, leaving 15 bases between the germline ends. The CDR3 bases are TGTGCCAGCAGTCACCAATTTTGGGAGACTGAAGCTTTCTTT. Translating it yields CASSHQFWETEAFF.

V usage is TRBV5-1 and J usage is TRBJ1-1, with D possibly matching TRBD1 (5 bases). The germline gives CDR1 SGHRS, CDR2 YFSETQ. V gave up 8 bases and J gave up 1 base, with 15 bases separating them. The CDR3 is 14 residues long. In DNA form, the CDR3 reads TGCGCCAGTAGCGAATCCCAGGGGAACACTGAAGCTTTCTTT. Translation: CASSESQGNTEAFF.

The V and J genes are TRBV2 and TRBJ2-3, with a possible D match to TRBD1 (5 bases). Trimming removed 6 bases at V and 1 base at J, with 11 bases between. The length of the CDR3 is 14 residues. Germline V gene lookup returns CDR1 SNHLY and CDR2 FYNNEI. DNA for the CDR3: TGTGCCAGCAGAAGGGGTTACGGCACAGATACGCAGTATTTT. Its translation: CASRRGYGTDTQYF.

Comment on this clone: Distinct nucleotide sequences in the sample also encode this CDR3. This chain links TRBV7-9 with TRBJ1-1, with D uncertain. Germline values: CDR1 SEHNR, CDR2 FQNEAQ (reference sequence). The length of the CDR3 is 14 residues. Trimming cost V 1 base and J 2 bases, with 8 bases left between them. In DNA, the CDR3 is TGTGCCAGCAGCTTAGGCGGGCTAAACACTGAAGCTTTCTTT. It encodes CASSLGGLNTEAFF.

The genes are TRBV4-1 and TRBJ1-2, with D hard to call. V lost 3 bases and J lost 6, with 11 bases in between. Germline V CDR1 and CDR2: MGHRA, YSYEKL. There are 13 residues in the CDR3. The CDR3 reads CASSQTLADGYTF. The CDR3 nucleotides read TGCGCCAGCAGCCAGACCCTCGCGGATGGCTACACCTTC.

This chain joins TRBV10-3 and TRBJ1-2; 7 bases are shared with TRBD1. The junction had 9 bases not matched to a gene; V was cut back by 2 bases and J by 6 bases. The CDR3 loop spans 15 amino acids. Per germline, CDR1 ENHRY and CDR2 SYGVKD. The CDR3 region is CAISERTRGLDGYTF. The DNA for the CDR3 is TGTGCCATCAGTGAGCGAACAAGGGGGCTGGATGGCTACACCTTC.

J is TRBJ2-7 and V is TRBV3-1 (or the pseudogene TRBV3-2), with D hard to call. The germline gives CDR1 LGHDT, CDR2 YNNKEL (reference sequence). V shed 1 base and J shed 6 bases, with 13 bases lying between them. This CDR3 is built from 14 residues. The CDR3 spells CASSQGLTRVEQYF. CDR3 in DNA: TGTGCCAGCAGCCAAGGACTCACCCGGGTCGAGCAGTACTTC.

The chain couples TRBV5-4 to TRBJ2-7; possible D gene TRBD1, 6 bases. Per the germline V gene, CDR1 is SGHNT and CDR2 is YYREEE (reference sequence). V was trimmed by 0 bases and J by 3 bases, leaving 16 bases between them. This CDR3 contains 16 residues. The CDR3 loop is CASSLGVGAAHYEQYF. The CDR3 DNA reads as TGTGCCAGCAGCTTGGGGGTGGGGGCAGCGCACTACGAGCAGTACTTC.

The V gene is TRBV7-2, the J gene TRBJ1-1, with D unresolved. The length of the CDR3 is 15 residues. The V gene's germline CDR1 is SGHTA and CDR2 FQGNSA. V was clipped by 5 bases and J by 0 bases, with 13 bases between them. In DNA form, the CDR3 reads TGTGCCAGCAGCCTTCAAGGAGGACTGAACACTGAAGCTTTCTTT. It is translated as CASSLQGGLNTEAFF.

The chain employs TRBV30 and TRBJ1-6; unclear D gene. This CDR3 is 13 amino acids long. Germline V lookup: CDR1 GTSNPN, CDR2 SVGIG (reference sequence). The V end was cut by 0 bases, the J end by 7 bases, with 7 bases between. The DNA of the CDR3 is TGTGCCTGGAGTGTAGGGAGAAATTCACCCCTCCACTTT. Translation: CAWSVGRNSPLHF. Full variable domain (remainder filled in from reference TRBV30 and TRBJ1-6): SQTIHQWPATLVQPVGSPLSLECTVEGTSNPNLYWYRQAAGRGLQLLFYSVGIGQISSEVPQNLSASRPQDRQFILSSKKLLLSDSGFYLCAWSVGRNSPLHFGNGTRLTVT.

The rearrangement joins TRBV14 to TRBJ2-7, with D perhaps matching TRBD2 (6 bases). Germline CDR1 SGHDN, CDR2 FVKESK. Trimming cost V 1 base and J 3 bases, with 10 bases left between them. The CDR3 is 14 residues long. The CDR3 is CASSQVSGDYEQYF. The CDR3 DNA reads TGTGCCAGCAGCCAAGTATCGGGGGACTACGAGCAGTACTTC.

The chain's CDR3 is CASGTGGQPQHF. The CDR3 nucleotides read TGTGCCAGTGGGACAGGGGGTCAGCCCCAGCATTTT. V and J are TRBV2 and TRBJ1-5; 11 bases agree with TRBD1. This CDR3 contains 12 residues. Germline V gene data show CDR1 as SNHLY and CDR2 as FYNNEI. Germline trimming cut 9 bases from V and 6 bases from J; bases unmatched to any gene: 1.

V gene TRBV18 combines with J gene TRBJ1-1; D is undetermined. The V gene lost 3 bases and the J gene lost 0 bases, with 8 bases spanning the gap. This CDR3 spans 14 amino acids. CDR1 and CDR2 from the germline V gene are KGHSH and LQKENI. The CDR3 region has the DNA TGTGCCAGCTCACCGGCGGAAATGAACACTGAAGCTTTCTTT. It codes for CASSPAEMNTEAFF.

The chain is built from TRBV18 and TRBJ2-2, with 10 bases identical to TRBD1. In germline, CDR1 is KGHSH, CDR2 LQKENI. The CDR3 totals 15 residues. V lost 6 bases and J lost 7; bases outside the gene matches: 8. In DNA, the CDR3 is TGTGCCAGCTCGCACCCTGGACAGGGGGACGGGGAGCTGTTTTTT. It is translated as CASSHPGQGDGELFF.

A remark on this clone: This may arise from a read error, as a much more abundant clone is one base away. Within the sample, other DNA sequences also encode this same CDR3. The V call is TRBV7-3, the J call TRBJ2-2; D is undetermined. The CDR3 covers 15 residues. The germline CDR1 and CDR2 sequences are SGHTA and FQGTGA. V lost 1 base and J 2 bases, leaving 8 bases between the germline ends. The CDR3 bases are TGTGCCAGCAGCTTAAATGCAGGAAACACCGGGGAGCTGTTTTTT. Protein: CASSLNAGNTGELFF. Filled out from reference TRBV7-3 and TRBJ2-2, the complete variable domain reads GAGVSQTPSNKVTEKGKYVELRCDPISGHTALYWYRQSLGQGPEFLIYFQGTGAADDSGLPNDRFFAVRPEGSVSTLKIQRTERGDSAVYLCASSLNAGNTGELFFGEGSRLTVL.

CDR3 coding DNA: TGTGCCAGCAGCCTTGAACAGACAGATCCGGGCACTGAAGCTTTCTTT. Amino acid sequence: CASSLEQTDPGTEAFF. V usage is TRBV2 and J usage is TRBJ1-1, with D perhaps TRBD1 (5 bases). Trimming left V 6 bases short and J 4 bases short, with 21 bases between. The CDR3 runs 16 residues. CDR1 is SNHLY and CDR2 is FYNNEI in the germline V gene.

In DNA form, the CDR3 reads TGTGCCAGCAGCTTAGAGTTCACCCGGGGTGCGAACACTGAAGCTTTCTTT. Translating gives CASSLEFTRGANTEAFF. This chain uses TRBV7-2 with TRBJ1-1, with D hard to call. In germline, CDR1 is SGHTA, CDR2 FQGNSA. This CDR3 spans 17 amino acids. The V and J ends lost 1 base and 1 base respectively, with 16 bases between them.